This is a list of T cell receptor beta chains from one sample in a study of cytomegalovirus exposure and HLA in healthy donors. The method was immunoSEQ multiplex PCR; TCRdb's version includes in-frame clones alone and lacks a portion of them. The top ten hold approximately 7% of the sample, which has fewer than 180,000 clones, 55% to 70% seen once. What was sequenced was PBMCs. These receptors were collected from a woman aged 60-70 years in good health and CMV-seropositive. Both conserved end residues are part of each CDR3. Clone size, where shown, is once, few, many, or a class for clones that have expanded.

v_gene	j_gene	abundance	CDR3aa
TRBV13	TRBJ1-2	few	CASSSGQGVTIRGGYTF
TRBV11-3	TRBJ2-2	-	CASSLGGQGASGELFF
TRBV25-1	TRBJ2-1	few	CASIPPGGGGGTYNEQFF
TRBV21-1	TRBJ2-1	-	CASSKALAGIYNEQFF
TRBV30	TRBJ1-5	-	CAWSADRGRDQPQHF
TRBV28	TRBJ2-3	-	CASSPPSTDTQYF
TRBV6-1	TRBJ1-1	-	CASSEGGWGTEAFF
TRBV23-1	TRBJ2-3	-	CASSHRKGGRAFTTDTQYF
TRBV27	TRBJ2-5	few	CASSYAGAVETQYF
TRBV5-1	TRBJ2-5	-	CASTLGRAPETQYF
TRBV7-2	TRBJ1-2	-	CASSQRAGHGYTF
TRBV5-6	TRBJ1-1	-	CASSLVPTGTEAFF
TRBV25-1	TRBJ2-1	-	CASSELRDANEQFF
TRBV2	TRBJ1-1	-	CASERGNTEAFF
TRBV9	TRBJ2-1	-	CASSVTGGIEQFF
TRBV19	TRBJ2-7	-	CATRDRAYEQYF
TRBV27	TRBJ2-1	-	CASSLGRIYNEQFF
TRBV6-6	TRBJ2-5	-	CASGTPYETQYF
TRBV2	TRBJ2-7	-	CAPGGRETPYEQYF
TRBV7-9	TRBJ1-4	few	CASSLGQSPNEKLFF
TRBV25-1	TRBJ1-3	-	CASTLSGNTIYF
TRBV28	TRBJ1-2	-	CASSLNRSNYGYTF
TRBV4-3	TRBJ1-1	-	CASSRGRENTEAFF
TRBV19	TRBJ1-1	-	CASSIEGLFNTEAFF
TRBV7-3	TRBJ2-1	few	CASSSPGLAAHNEQFF
TRBV9	TRBJ2-1	-	CASARAPNNEQFF
TRBV4-3	TRBJ1-2	few	CASSQDGTGAYYGYTF
TRBV7-6	TRBJ2-3	-	CASSLATSGLTDTQYF
TRBV7-2	TRBJ2-7	-	CASSSRTSGFYEQYF
TRBV30	TRBJ1-2	-	CAWTPRGNYGYTF
TRBV5-8	TRBJ2-7	-	CASSSTYSGLAGDEQYF
TRBV18	TRBJ1-5	few	CASSPSQGNNQPQHF
TRBV20-1	TRBJ2-5	-	CSATTGTMRYF
TRBV5-4	TRBJ2-2	-	CASSFGSSGTGTGELFF
TRBV28	TRBJ2-3	few	CASSLLSTDTQYF
TRBV14	TRBJ1-5	-	CASSQGHNQPQHF
TRBV6-5	TRBJ1-5	-	CASRDRPHQPQHF
TRBV28	TRBJ1-2	-	CASNWIGVGAGYTF
TRBV27	TRBJ1-1	-	CASTTRQGVNTEAFF
TRBV9	TRBJ2-1	-	CASSLRLAGGTNEQFF
TRBV6-4	TRBJ2-3	few	CASSEPTSGITDTQYF
TRBV5-1	TRBJ2-1	-	CASSLTTSPTNEQFF
TRBV19	TRBJ2-1	few	CASSIDSVVGLAAYNEQFF
TRBV19	TRBJ1-1	-	CASSTRNTEAFF
TRBV19	TRBJ2-2	-	CASKKGRESGTGELFF
TRBV4-3	TRBJ2-1	-	CASSQEWIAGGVDNEQFF
TRBV5-1	TRBJ1-4	-	CASSGGQGFNEKLFF
TRBV30	TRBJ1-1	-	CAWSRATEAFF
TRBV9	TRBJ2-2	-	CASSAPGTGGVGYTGELFF
TRBV29-1	TRBJ2-1	-	CSVTGDNEQFF
TRBV13	TRBJ2-7	-	CASSLGASSYEQYF
TRBV28	TRBJ1-1	once	CASRGGTEAFF
TRBV4-1	TRBJ1-2	-	CASSQDLGGDYGYTF